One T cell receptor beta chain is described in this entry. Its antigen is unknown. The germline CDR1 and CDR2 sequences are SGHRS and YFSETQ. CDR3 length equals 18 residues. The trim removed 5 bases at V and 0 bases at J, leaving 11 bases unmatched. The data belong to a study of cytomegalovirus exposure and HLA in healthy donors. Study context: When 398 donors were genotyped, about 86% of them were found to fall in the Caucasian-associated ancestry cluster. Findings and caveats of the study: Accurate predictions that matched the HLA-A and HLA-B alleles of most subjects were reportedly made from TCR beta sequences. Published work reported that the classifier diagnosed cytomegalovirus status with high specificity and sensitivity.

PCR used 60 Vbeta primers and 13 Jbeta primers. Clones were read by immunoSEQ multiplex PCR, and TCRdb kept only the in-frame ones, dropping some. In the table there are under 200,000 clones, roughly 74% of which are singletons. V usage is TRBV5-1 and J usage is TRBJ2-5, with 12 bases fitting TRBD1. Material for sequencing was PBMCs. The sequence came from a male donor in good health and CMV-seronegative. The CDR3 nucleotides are TGCGCCAGCAGACGATCCGGGACAGGGGGCCTCTACCAAGAGACCCAGTACTTC. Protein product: CASRRSGTGGLYQETQYF.